Presented here are 18 T cell receptor beta chains from one specimen sequenced in a study of blood T cells in healthy people across ages. Using a J-beta primer mix together with a sample-barcoded 5' primer, a second PCR was run for about 6 to 11 cycles. TCRdb itself ran the 5' RACE reads through MiXCR, one entry per CDR3 protein. The table shows 800,000 or so distinct CDR3 sequences, with approximately 25% occurring only once. This same sample was also taken into another study, of T cells of mothers and their children.

The sequencing input was blood. The source is a boy aged 5 to 17 in good health.

This clonotype came up many times. V is TRBV28 and J is TRBJ2-1; 8 nucleotides agree with TRBD2. This CDR3 has 15 amino acids. The J segment lost 4 bases and the V segment lost 3 bases, leaving 5 bases of the junction unmatched. Germline CDR1 is MDHEN and CDR2 is SYDVKM. CDR3 amino acids: CASSLAGGLYNEQFF. The CDR3 nucleotides read TGTGCCAGCAGTTTGGCGGGGGGCCTATACAATGAGCAGTTCTTC.

The V call is TRBV6-6, the J call TRBJ1-1, with D uncertain. CDR1 is MNHNY and CDR2 is SVGAGI in the germline V gene (reference sequence). V gave up 2 bases and J gave up 8 bases, with 15 bases separating them. This CDR3 has 14 residues. This CDR3 is CASSYAIRGEEAFF. The CDR3 DNA follows: TGTGCCAGCAGTTACGCGATTCGAGGCGAAGAAGCTTTCTTT.

The rearrangement links TRBV6-2 or TRBV6-3 to TRBJ2-5; D is perhaps TRBD1 (6 bases). Judging by the DNA end, TRBJ2-7 fits better; the J call may be wrong. Germline loops: CDR1 MNHEY, CDR2 SVGEGT. The CDR3 loop spans 15 amino acids. Here the CDR3 DNA reads TGTGCCAGCAGCCTCTTCCGGGACACCTCCTACGAGCAGTACTTC. Translating gives CASSLFRDTSYEQYF.

The V gene is TRBV6-1, the J gene TRBJ1-5; TRBD1 is a possible D gene (5 bases). The V gene lost 6 bases and the J gene lost 3 bases, with 15 bases spanning the gap. Germline V gene data show CDR1 as MNHNS and CDR2 as SASEGT. The CDR3 sequence is 15 residues long. The CDR3 region has the DNA TGTGCCAGCAGGGAGTATGAGGGGATCAATCAGCCCCAGCATTTT. This codes for CASREYEGINQPQHF.

The V call is TRBV7-6, the J call TRBJ1-6; 7 bases are shared with TRBD1. Germline V lookup: CDR1 SGHVS, CDR2 FNYEAQ. Trimming at V came to 5 bases and at J to 10 bases, leaving 8 bases not matched to a gene. The CDR3 length is 14 residues. The CDR3 sequence: CASSPLQGRSPLHF. In nucleotides, the CDR3 is TGTGCCAGCAGCCCCCTACAGGGGAGGTCACCCCTCCACTTT.

CDR3 region: CASSPRGARADTQYF. CDR3 nucleotide sequence: TGTGCCAGCAGTCCCCGGGGAGCGCGCGCAGATACGCAGTATTTT. V usage is TRBV12-3 or TRBV12-4 and J usage is TRBJ2-3; D is possibly TRBD2 (5 bases). The CDR3 runs 15 residues. Trimming removed 5 bases from V and 4 bases from J, with 16 bases in between.

The rearrangement joins TRBV4-3 to TRBJ2-2, with D perhaps TRBD1 (6 bases). The CDR3 is 17 residues long. CDR1 is LGHNA, CDR2 YSLEER, per germline. With 1 base removed from V and 4 bases from J, the gap between germline ends came to 16 bases. The DNA for the CDR3 is TGCGCCAGCAGCCAAGCGTCCCCAGGGGCGCCCACCGGGGAGCTGTTTTTT. Protein product: CASSQASPGAPTGELFF.

The genes are TRBV7-9 and TRBJ2-1; the match to TRBD1 covers 7 bases. Germline lookup yields CDR1 SEHNR and CDR2 FQNEAQ (reference sequence). This CDR3 is 14 amino acids long. After removal of 6 bases from V and 5 bases from J, the junction contained 7 bases not matched to a gene. This chain's CDR3 is CASSLYRGDNEQFF. The DNA of the CDR3 is TGTGCCAGCAGTTTATACAGGGGCGACAATGAGCAGTTCTTC. Filled out from reference TRBV7-9 and TRBJ2-1, the complete variable domain reads DTGVSQNPRHKITKRGQNVTFRCDPISEHNRLYWYRQTLGQGPEFLTYFQNEAQLEKSRLLSDRFSAERPKGSFSTLEIQRTEQGDSAMYLCASSLYRGDNEQFFGPGTRLTVL.

This clonotype has only a few counts. V is TRBV12-3 or TRBV12-4 and J is TRBJ2-7, with 9 positions matching TRBD1. The length of the CDR3 is 15 residues. Trimming cost V 6 bases and J 3 bases; bases outside gene matches: 9. The CDR3 DNA reads TGTGCCAGCAGACCCAAGACAGGGGGGTTCTACGAGCAGTACTTC. This encodes CASRPKTGGFYEQYF.

This clonotype was observed a few times. The chain combines TRBV29-1 with TRBJ2-5; either TRBD1 or TRBD2 may fit D (5 bases each). The V gene's germline CDR1 is SQVTM and CDR2 ANQGSEA. Trimming removed 1 base from V and 5 bases from J, with 17 bases in between. This CDR3 has 15 residues. This CDR3 is CSVEVQFLEGETQYF. Here the CDR3 DNA reads TGCAGCGTTGAAGTCCAGTTCCTCGAGGGGGAGACCCAGTACTTC. Using reference TRBV29-1 and TRBJ2-5 for the parts outside the CDR3, the full variable domain is SAVISQKPSRDICQRGTSLTIQCQVDSQVTMMFWYRQQPGQSLTLIATANQGSEATYESGFVIDKFPISRPNLTFSTLTVSNMSPEDSSIYLCSVEVQFLEGETQYFGPGTRLLVL.

This clonotype showed up just a few times. The chain combines TRBV12-3 or TRBV12-4 with TRBJ2-4; no clear D. Trimming took off 3 bases at V and 5 bases at J, with 8 bases between the two ends. The CDR3 totals 13 residues. CDR3 in DNA: TGTGCCAGCAGTTTCCTGTCGGAAAACATTCAGTACTTC. Protein: CASSFLSENIQYF.

The chain recombines TRBV12-3 or TRBV12-4 with TRBJ2-2; D is ambiguous. V was shortened by 7 bases and J by 4 bases, with 7 bases between the two germline ends. This CDR3 contains 12 residues. The CDR3 here is CASKWGTGELFF. The CDR3 nucleotides are TGTGCCAGCAAGTGGGGCACCGGGGAGCTGTTTTTT.

This clonotype was recorded a few times. The V and J genes are TRBV5-5 and TRBJ2-3; D not certain. Deletions cut 4 bases from V and 14 bases from J, with 17 bases between. The germline CDR1 and CDR2 sequences are SGHKS and YYEKEE (reference sequence). The CDR3 has 12 residues. CDR3 nucleotide sequence: TGTGCCAGCAGCGGGTCGGGTCTCGAATCGTATTTT. Translated: CASSGSGLESYF.

This clonotype occurred a few times. The chain couples TRBV7-2 to TRBJ2-3; 14 bases line up with TRBD2. The CDR3 is made up of 17 amino acids. The ends lost 5 bases at V and 4 bases at J; junction bases unmatched: 8. Germline CDR1 reads SGHTA; CDR2 reads FQGNSA. CDR3 nucleotide sequence: TGTGCCAGCAGCGCAAGACTAGCGGGAGGGTCCCCAGATACGCAGTATTTT. It codes for CASSARLAGGSPDTQYF. Full variable domain (outside the CDR3, taken from reference TRBV7-2 and TRBJ2-3): GAGVSQSPSNKVTEKGKDVELRCDPISGHTALYWYRQSLGQGLEFLIYFQGNSAPDKSGLPSDRFSAERTGGSVSTLTIQRTQQEDSAVYLCASSARLAGGSPDTQYFGPGTRLTVL.

V and J are TRBV18 and TRBJ2-3; 7 nucleotides match TRBD2. The CDR3 has 14 amino acids. The germline V gene encodes CDR1 KGHSH and CDR2 LQKENI. The junction had 5 bases not matched to a gene; V was cut back by 3 bases and J by 5 bases. CDR3 residues: CASSPSGDRDTQYF. CDR3 sequence (DNA): TGTGCCAGCTCACCCAGCGGGGATAGAGATACGCAGTATTTT.

Only a few counts were recorded for this clonotype. The genes are TRBV14 and TRBJ2-7, with a tentative D call TRBD1 (5 bases). CDR1 is SGHDN and CDR2 is FVKESK in the germline V gene. Trimming shortened V by 3 bases and J by 3 bases, and 9 bases separated the two germline ends. The CDR3 spans 13 residues. The CDR3: CASSHGHLYEQYF. The CDR3 DNA sequence: TGTGCCAGCAGCCACGGACACCTCTACGAGCAGTACTTC.

The chain employs TRBV4-2 and TRBJ2-3, with 10 bases matching TRBD2. The CDR3 is 16 residues long. Unmatched junction bases numbered 4, after V lost 4 bases and J lost 0 bases. Germline V lookup: CDR1 LGHNA, CDR2 YNFKEQ. DNA of the CDR3: TGTGCCAGCAGCCCAAAGACTAGCGGGAGCACAGATACGCAGTATTTT. This translates into CASSPKTSGSTDTQYF.

The V gene is TRBV6-1, the J gene TRBJ1-1; D unresolved. V was pared by 9 bases and J by 5 bases, with 16 bases between. The CDR3 loop spans 13 amino acids. The V gene's germline CDR1 is MNHNS and CDR2 SASEGT. The CDR3 sequence is CASGDKPGTEAFF. CDR3 nucleotide sequence: TGTGCCAGTGGTGATAAGCCAGGTACTGAAGCTTTCTTT.